A selection of T cell receptor beta chains follows, all from one sample in a study. TCRdb ran MiXCR on the RT-PCR reads and lists one entry per CDR3 protein. The sample lists about 680,000 distinct CDR3 sequences; 13% to 15% were seen once. The sequenced sample consisted of memory CD4+ T cells from blood. The receptor set was obtained from a female donor in good health, serving as a healthy control. CDR3s include the opening cysteine and the closing phenylalanine or tryptophan.

V gene: TRBV5-1
J gene: TRBJ1-1
CDR3 protein: CASSFTGGGSEAFF

V gene: TRBV20-1
J gene: TRBJ2-3
CDR3 protein: CSANSRSEGTTDTQYF

V gene: TRBV18
J gene: TRBJ1-2
CDR3 protein: CASSPPEMGYYTF

V gene: TRBV6-6
J gene: TRBJ2-3
CDR3 protein: CATRSAGPDTQYF

V gene: TRBV7-9
J gene: TRBJ2-5
CDR3 protein: CASSSRQGGGETQYF

V gene: TRBV4-1
J gene: TRBJ1-2
CDR3 protein: CASSQDVNNYGYTF

V gene: TRBV20-1
J gene: TRBJ2-1
CDR3 protein: CSADPRGLEQFF

V gene: TRBV5-1
J gene: TRBJ1-3
CDR3 protein: CASSLERTGNTIYF

V gene: TRBV28
J gene: TRBJ1-5
CDR3 protein: CASTEGQGYGNQPQHF

V gene: TRBV7-8
J gene: TRBJ2-3
CDR3 protein: CASTLQLAGNTDTQYF

V gene: TRBV20-1
J gene: TRBJ2-3
CDR3 protein: CSARGLGGGRTDTQYF

V gene: TRBV28
J gene: TRBJ2-1
CDR3 protein: CASSSPWAGAHNEQFF

V gene: TRBV27
J gene: TRBJ2-1
CDR3 protein: CASSPPRGSGTLWGGNEQFF

V gene: TRBV18
J gene: TRBJ2-1
CDR3 protein: CASSRDLTYNEQFF

V gene: TRBV20-1
J gene: TRBJ2-1
CDR3 protein: CSARDHLAGIARHDEQFF

V gene: TRBV18
J gene: TRBJ1-3
CDR3 protein: CASSPRQGNSGNTIYF

V gene: TRBV20-1
J gene: TRBJ2-7
CDR3 protein: CSARDNRATYEQYF

V gene: TRBV5-1
J gene: TRBJ2-7
CDR3 protein: CASSWGQGESYEQYF

V gene: TRBV18
J gene: TRBJ2-7
CDR3 protein: CASSQGSEQYF

V gene: TRBV7-9
J gene: TRBJ2-2
CDR3 protein: CASILPGLAGGELFF

V gene: TRBV5-5
J gene: TRBJ1-1
CDR3 protein: CASSPRQGFGTEAFF

V gene: TRBV6-5
J gene: TRBJ1-2
CDR3 protein: CASSYEGGVYGYTF

V gene: TRBV19
J gene: TRBJ2-5
CDR3 protein: CASSIRTGGPETQYF

V gene: TRBV7-2
J gene: TRBJ2-1
CDR3 protein: CASSLAQDLTYNEQFF

V gene: TRBV29-1
J gene: TRBJ2-7
CDR3 protein: CSGGHSYEQYF

V gene: TRBV11-2
J gene: TRBJ2-7
CDR3 protein: CASSLDIQGSYEQYF

V gene: TRBV4-3
J gene: TRBJ2-5
CDR3 protein: CASSQEMGQGIGTQYF

V gene: TRBV20-1
J gene: TRBJ1-2
CDR3 protein: CSARAQGRGLYYGYTF

V gene: TRBV7-8
J gene: TRBJ2-2
CDR3 protein: CASSLSFWAGELFF

V gene: TRBV7-6
J gene: TRBJ1-4
CDR3 protein: CASSLQGAVEKLFF

V gene: TRBV12-3/TRBV12-4
J gene: TRBJ2-7
CDR3 protein: CASSFRDRDHEQYF

V gene: TRBV5-1
J gene: TRBJ1-1
CDR3 protein: CASSLAPTGQDTEAFF

V gene: TRBV7-9
J gene: TRBJ2-7
CDR3 protein: CASSFGAVTYEQYF

V gene: TRBV12-3/TRBV12-4
J gene: TRBJ2-7
CDR3 protein: CASGDRATYEQYF

V gene: TRBV12-3/TRBV12-4
J gene: TRBJ2-5
CDR3 protein: CASGTPGTPKYQETQYF

V gene: TRBV5-1
J gene: TRBJ2-2
CDR3 protein: CASRTSDVGELFF

V gene: TRBV20-1
J gene: TRBJ2-2
CDR3 protein: CSARKWTGTGDTGELFF

V gene: TRBV25-1
J gene: TRBJ1-1
CDR3 protein: CASFSSVYTEAFF

V gene: TRBV27
J gene: TRBJ2-1
CDR3 protein: CASSRRGQGANEQFF

V gene: TRBV12-3/TRBV12-4
J gene: TRBJ2-2
CDR3 protein: CASSLKRALARFTGELFF

V gene: TRBV6-5
J gene: TRBJ2-5
CDR3 protein: CASSYNVQGGRETQYF

V gene: TRBV6-1
J gene: TRBJ2-7
CDR3 protein: CASSDLLPGQGHEQYF

V gene: TRBV6-6
J gene: TRBJ2-1
CDR3 protein: CASSGGTSAYNEQFF

V gene: TRBV5-1
J gene: TRBJ2-6
CDR3 protein: CASRDPGAGANVLTF

V gene: TRBV4-3
J gene: TRBJ2-1
CDR3 protein: CASSKELLSSYNEQFF

V gene: TRBV7-2
J gene: TRBJ1-1
CDR3 protein: CASSFGSPNTEAFF

V gene: TRBV7-2
J gene: TRBJ2-6
CDR3 protein: CASSPGPGGASGANVLTF

V gene: TRBV20-1
J gene: TRBJ1-1
CDR3 protein: CSARVGGERTEAFF

V gene: TRBV20-1
J gene: TRBJ2-7
CDR3 protein: CSAPGLAGVEQYF

V gene: TRBV5-1
J gene: TRBJ2-3
CDR3 protein: CASSPGDSGTDTQYF

V gene: TRBV24-1
J gene: TRBJ2-7
CDR3 protein: CATSDSRGDPNPYEQYF

V gene: TRBV6-2/TRBV6-3
J gene: TRBJ1-1
CDR3 protein: CASRDPGQGAEAFF

V gene: TRBV24-1
J gene: TRBJ2-5
CDR3 protein: CATSDSGQGETQYF

V gene: TRBV7-2
J gene: TRBJ2-5
CDR3 protein: CASSPRTAGWETQYF

V gene: TRBV6-4
J gene: TRBJ2-3
CDR3 protein: CASSAGDDTDTQYF